These 6 T cell receptor beta chains were sequenced from one sample in a study of technical replicates of blood from a few donors (dated by TCRdb to about 2017). Libraries were made using the immunoSEQ multiplex PCR assay. In its TCRdb copy, this immuneACCESS table keeps in-frame sequences only and misses some clones. Where compared with another copy, unresolved V genes explain less than half of these, and the others have no known cause. For this sample the table gives almost 65,000 clones, of which approximately 86% were detected only once. Clones ranked in the top ten supply 5% to 6.5% of the sample. Sequencing was done on a sample of PBMCs. The receptors stem from a human donor in good health. Some clones in this sample may be carry-over from other donors' samples.

V is TRBV29-1 and J is TRBJ2-7, with D possibly TRBD1 on 6 matching bases. CDR1 is SQVTM, CDR2 ANQGSEA, per germline. V lost 7 bases, J lost 6 bases, and 16 bases lay in between. The CDR3 sequence is 12 residues long. CDR3 in amino acids: CSGTLGTTEQYF. The CDR3 DNA reads as TGCAGCGGGACCCTTGGGACAACCGAGCAGTACTTC.

The V and J genes are TRBV27 and TRBJ2-2; 9 bases fit TRBD1. Germline V gene data show CDR1 as MNHEY and CDR2 as SMNVEV (reference sequence). V lost 5 bases and J lost 7; bases outside the gene matches: 14. The CDR3 is 17 residues long. The CDR3 here is CASSPPRGQGRVGELFF. CDR3 DNA: TGTGCCAGCAGTCCCCCACGTGGACAGGGGAGGGTCGGGGAGCTGTTTTTT.

The V and J genes are TRBV7-2 and TRBJ2-1; a possible D gene is TRBD1 (6 bases). Germline CDR1 and CDR2: SGHTA and FQGNSA. V shed 6 bases and J shed 5 bases, with 20 bases lying between them. This CDR3 region has 16 residues. CDR3 nucleotides: TGTGCCAGCAGATCCCAGGGGCAGGGGAAGCACAATGAGCAGTTCTTC. This gives the protein CASRSQGQGKHNEQFF.

Here the CDR3 DNA reads TGTGCCAGCAGCCTCAAAACAGGGGCCCAGTACTTC. Protein sequence: CASSLKTGAQYF. The V gene is TRBV7-9, the J gene TRBJ2-5, with 7 bases lining up with TRBD1. From germline, CDR1 is SEHNR and CDR2 FQNEAQ (reference sequence). The CDR3 contains 12 residues. V trimming: 5 bases; J trimming: 9 bases; junction bases outside the gene matches: 6.

Comment on this clone: Other DNA sequences in the same sample also yield this CDR3. Here the CDR3 reads CASSLGGGYTEAFF. The CDR3 nucleotides read TGCGCCAGCAGCTTGGGGGGAGGGTACACTGAAGCTTTCTTT. This rearrangement joins TRBV5-1 to TRBJ1-1; D is ambiguous. Germline V gives CDR1 SGHRS, CDR2 YFSETQ. The CDR3 extends over 14 amino acids. The V gene lost 0 bases and the J gene lost 3 bases, with 9 bases spanning the gap.

In DNA form, the CDR3 reads TGTGCCAGCACCGAGAACGGACAGGGCCAAGAGACCCAGTACTTC. Protein sequence: CASTENGQGQETQYF. The J gene is TRBJ2-5, the V gene TRBV6-1, with TRBD1 matching 8 bases. This CDR3 spans 15 amino acids. Germline V gene sequence: CDR1 MNHNS, CDR2 SASEGT. V lost 7 bases to trimming and J lost 1 base; unmatched junction nucleotides: 8.